The clone carrying this T cell receptor (beta chain) showed up just once. The sample is drawn from a study of control samples from healthy donors and cancer patients. Clones were sequenced by immunoSEQ multiplex PCR, and TCRdb holds only the in-frame ones, with some missing. The table lists about 70,000 clones, approximately 80% of them singletons, with roughly 28% in the top ten. CDR3 length: 16 amino acids. Germline V gives CDR1 SGHDN, CDR2 FVKESK. The V end lost 5 bases, the J end lost 5 bases, and 19 bases lay between the germline ends. This sequence joins TRBV14 and TRBJ2-1, with unresolved D. Sequencing was performed on blood. The TCR comes from a man aged 45-60 years in good health. In DNA, the CDR3 is TGTGCCAGCAGCTCCCAGTGGGGTCTATCCCACAATGAGCAGTTCTTC. It specifies CASSSQWGLSHNEQFF. Full variable domain (rest looked up from reference TRBV14 and TRBJ2-1): EAGVTQFPSHSVIEKGQTVTLRCDPISGHDNLYWYRRVMGKEIKFLLHFVKESKQDESGMPNNRFLAERTGGTYSTLKVQPAELEDSGVYFCASSSQWGLSHNEQFFGPGTRLTVL.